These 23 T cell receptor beta chains were sequenced from one sample in a study of low-dose radiotherapy and immunotherapy resistance in tumors. Regarding time point: after trial treatment. Treatment defined: LDRT plus nivolumab, ipilimumab, low-dose cyclophosphamide and aspirin (RACIN trial). TRAV- and TRBV-specific primers were used for first-strand cDNA, which covered alpha and beta chains. The TCRs were subjected to amplification over roughly 20 PCR cycles employing a constant-region primer in conjunction with a V-primer adapter. TCRdb called the reads again in MiXCR, with one record for every CDR3 protein. The table lists 95,000 to 100,000 distinct CDR3 sequences, about 20% of them singletons, with 4.1% in the top ten. Sequencing was performed on PBMCs, taken after low-dose radiotherapy plus immunotherapy. These receptors came from a male donor with prostate cancer.

This clonotype was picked up many times. This rearrangement joins TRBV6-2 or TRBV6-3 to TRBJ1-2, with a weak D call TRBD1 (5 bases). The CDR3 consists of 13 residues. Germline V lookup: CDR1 MNHEY, CDR2 SVGEGT. Trimming took 9 bases from V and 8 from J, leaving 19 bases between them. For the CDR3, the DNA is TGTGCCAGTTTCGACTTAGGGGCGTGGGGCTACACCTTC. Protein: CASFDLGAWGYTF.

This clonotype was counted at least ten times. V gene TRBV20-1 combines with J gene TRBJ2-5, with TRBD2 as a possible D gene (5 bases). The germline V gene has CDR1 DFQATT and CDR2 SNEGSKA (reference sequence). Trimming stripped 6 bases from V and 0 bases from J, with 11 bases between. CDR3 length: 13 residues. Here the CDR3 reads CSAQSGNQETQYF. The CDR3 coding sequence is TGCAGTGCCCAATCGGGGAACCAAGAGACCCAGTACTTC.

The chain couples TRBV7-9 to TRBJ2-1; D might be TRBD1 (5 bases). With 5 bases removed from V and 1 base from J, the gap between germline ends came to 12 bases. Germline V gene lookup returns CDR1 SEHNR and CDR2 FQNEAQ (reference sequence). The CDR3 has 15 amino acids. CDR3 in DNA: TGTGCCAGCAGCACCGTTAGGGGTTCCTACAATGAGCAGTTCTTC. Its protein is CASSTVRGSYNEQFF.

The chain is built from TRBV27 and TRBJ1-2; possible D gene TRBD1, 5 bases. CDR1 MNHEY and CDR2 SMNVEV come from the germline V gene (reference sequence). Trimming pared 6 bases from V and 6 bases from J, leaving 11 bases between. CDR3 size: 12 residues. The CDR3 DNA reads as TGTGCCAGCAGGGATCCGGGACATGGCTACACCTTC. Protein sequence: CASRDPGHGYTF.

This clonotype was detected many times. The chain couples TRBV20-1 to TRBJ2-4; D perhaps matches TRBD2 (5 bases). This CDR3 has 12 residues. V was clipped by 6 bases and J by 6 bases, with 12 bases between them. Germline CDR1 DFQATT, CDR2 SNEGSKA (reference sequence). CDR3 DNA sequence: TGCAGTGCCCAGACTCGGGGAAACATTCAGTACTTC. Translated: CSAQTRGNIQYF.

The V call is TRBV4-3, the J call TRBJ2-5, with 7 bases fitting TRBD1. The CDR3 spans 16 residues. CDR1 and CDR2 from the germline V gene are LGHNA and YSLEER. The V and J ends lost 3 bases and 7 bases, in that order; junction bases with no gene match: 14. For the CDR3, the DNA is TGCGCCAGCAGCCACCCTAGCCGGGACAGACTGGGGACCCAGTACTTC. It codes for CASSHPSRDRLGTQYF.

This clonotype was counted between two and nine times. The chain is built from TRBV6-2 or TRBV6-3 and TRBJ1-4; a possible D gene is TRBD1 (5 bases). The CDR3 covers 15 residues. Germline CDR1 is MNHEY and CDR2 is SVGEGT. V lost 0 bases to trimming and J lost 5 bases, with 10 bases between them. This CDR3 is CASSYSGRVNEKLFF. The CDR3 DNA reads as TGTGCCAGCAGTTACTCTGGCAGGGTCAATGAAAAACTGTTTTTT.

This clonotype appeared many times. This rearrangement joins TRBV13 to TRBJ1-5; TRBD1 might be the D (6 bases). Germline V gene data show CDR1 as PRHDT and CDR2 as FYEKMQ (reference sequence). The CDR3 loop spans 14 amino acids. The V end lost 2 bases, the J end lost 2 bases, and 7 bases lay between the germline ends. The CDR3 sequence: CASSLRTGNQPQHF. CDR3 bases: TGTGCCAGCAGCTTAAGGACAGGCAATCAGCCCCAGCATTTT.

This clonotype occurred many times. This chain uses TRBV19 with TRBJ1-5, with D possibly matching TRBD1 (6 bases). V dropped 3 bases and J dropped 3 bases, with 12 bases sitting between them. The germline CDR1 and CDR2 sequences are LNHDA and SQIVND (reference sequence). The CDR3 runs to 15 residues. The CDR3 protein is CASSMTGQNNQPQHF. The CDR3 region has the DNA TGTGCCAGTAGTATGACCGGACAGAACAATCAGCCCCAGCATTTT.

This clonotype was seen ten or more times. As DNA, the CDR3 is TGTGCCAGCAGCCTACTAAGACTAGAAGGGGAAGATGAGCAGTTCTTC. It codes for CASSLLRLEGEDEQFF. This chain connects TRBV7-6 to TRBJ2-1, with a possible D match to TRBD2 (6 bases). This CDR3 contains 16 residues. CDR1 and CDR2 (germline): SGHVS, FNYEAQ. Trimming cost V 5 bases and J 8 bases, with 22 bases left between them. The entire variable domain, with the rest obtained from reference TRBV7-6 and TRBJ2-1, is as follows: GAGVSQSPRYKVTKRGQDVALRCDPISGHVSLYWYRQALGQGPEFLTYFNYEAQQDKSGLPNDRFSAERPEGSISTLTIQRTEQRDSAMYRCASSLLRLEGEDEQFFGPGTRLTVL.

This clonotype was observed many times. The J gene is TRBJ2-5, the V gene TRBV19, with D perhaps TRBD1 (5 bases). In germline, CDR1 is LNHDA, CDR2 SQIVND (reference sequence). Deletions cut 5 bases from V and 3 bases from J, with 16 bases between. There are 15 residues in the CDR3. The CDR3 DNA is TGTGCCAGTAGTGCCCCCAAGGACATTAAAGAGACCCAGTACTTC. This encodes CASSAPKDIKETQYF.

This sequence joins TRBV29-1 and TRBJ1-2; the match to TRBD1 covers 8 bases. The CDR3 runs 14 residues. The V gene's germline CDR1 is SQVTM and CDR2 ANQGSEA. J lost 8 bases, V lost 5 bases, and 13 bases had no gene match. The CDR3 here is CSVTNSGGAEGYTF. CDR3 nucleotide sequence: TGCAGCGTTACCAATTCAGGGGGCGCGGAAGGCTACACCTTC.

About this clonotype: A much larger clone differs by one base, so this may be a read error. This chain connects TRBV9 to TRBJ2-5, with D unresolved. The CDR3 loop spans 12 amino acids. CDR1 is SGDLS, CDR2 YYNGEE, per germline. This CDR3 is CVSSASRETQYF. CDR3 nucleotide sequence: TGTGTCAGCAGCGCCTCCCGGGAGACCCAGTACTTC.

Many counts were recorded for this clonotype. This chain uses TRBV7-2 with TRBJ2-1, with D perhaps given as TRBD1 or TRBD2 (5 bases each). Deletions cut 6 bases from V and 7 bases from J, with 19 bases between. Germline V CDR1 and CDR2: SGHTA, FQGNSA. This CDR3 is 15 amino acids long. CDR3 sequence (DNA): TGTGCCAGCAGACCACCAGACAGCCCGGGGAATGAGCAGTTCTTC. Its protein product is CASRPPDSPGNEQFF. The variable domain in full, with the rest retrieved from reference TRBV7-2 and TRBJ2-1, is GAGVSQSPSNKVTEKGKDVELRCDPISGHTALYWYRQSLGQGLEFLIYFQGNSAPDKSGLPSDRFSAERTGGSVSTLTIQRTQQEDSAVYLCASRPPDSPGNEQFFGPGTRLTVL.

This clonotype was seen at least ten times. The rearrangement joins TRBV6-1 to TRBJ2-3, with D tentatively TRBD1 (5 bases). The CDR3 is 14 amino acids. Germline lookup yields CDR1 MNHNS and CDR2 SASEGT. V lost 7 bases, J lost 0 bases, and 11 bases lay in between. CDR3 sequence: CASMAGLSTDTQYF. The CDR3 DNA follows: TGTGCCAGCATGGCAGGGCTTAGCACAGATACGCAGTATTTT.

Ten or more counts support this clonotype. V is TRBV7-2 and J is TRBJ2-2; the match to TRBD2 covers 8 bases. V gave up 2 bases and J gave up 4 bases; unmatched junction bases: 3. The CDR3 is 15 residues long. The germline V gene encodes CDR1 SGHTA and CDR2 FQGNSA. CDR3 in amino acids: CASSLSGGGTGELFF. As DNA, the CDR3 is TGTGCCAGCAGCTTAAGCGGGGGAGGCACCGGGGAGCTGTTTTTT.

This clonotype was seen ten or more times. J is TRBJ2-7 and V is TRBV30, with no clear D. Trimming took 1 base from V and 0 from J, leaving 10 bases between them. The CDR3 is 14 residues long. CDR1 is GTSNPN and CDR2 is SVGIG in the germline V gene (reference sequence). The CDR3 DNA follows: TGTGCCTGGAGTGGGTCAGGCTACTCCTACGAGCAGTACTTC. This gives the protein CAWSGSGYSYEQYF.

In its sample, this clonotype was seen many times. For the CDR3, the DNA is TGTGCCAGCAGCTTAGCTCAGGGGAACACCGGGGAGCTGTTTTTT. This encodes CASSLAQGNTGELFF. The V call is TRBV7-9, the J call TRBJ2-2; D is possibly TRBD1 (5 bases). V was cut by 0 bases and J by 1 base, with 6 bases left in between. Germline CDR1 SEHNR, CDR2 FQNEAQ (reference sequence). CDR3 length equals 15 residues.

This clonotype was picked up a small number of times. The chain couples TRBV5-1 to TRBJ2-1; D is perhaps TRBD2 (5 bases). The CDR3 has 15 amino acids. Per germline, CDR1 SGHRS and CDR2 YFSETQ. Trimming removed 4 bases at V and 0 bases at J, with 11 bases between. The CDR3 nucleotides are TGCGCCAGCAGCCCGGGAAGGAGCTCCTACAATGAGCAGTTCTTC. It is translated as CASSPGRSSYNEQFF.

This clonotype was detected only a few times. The chain joins TRBV11-2 to TRBJ2-7; D perhaps matches TRBD1 (6 bases). There are 16 residues in the CDR3. Germline V gene lookup returns CDR1 SGHAT and CDR2 FQNNGV. Between the trimmed V and J ends, which lost 5 bases and 2 bases, there was a span of 19 bases. The CDR3 region is CASSDTARTATYEQYF. In DNA, the CDR3 is TGTGCCAGCAGCGATACCGCCCGGACAGCAACCTACGAGCAGTACTTC.

This clonotype was counted many times. The chain employs TRBV19 and TRBJ1-5; the match to TRBD1 covers 10 bases. Germline loops: CDR1 LNHDA, CDR2 SQIVND (reference sequence). The V gene end was trimmed by 4 bases and the J gene end by 3 bases; junction bases not matched to a gene: 3. This CDR3 spans 15 amino acids. The CDR3 DNA follows: TGTGCCAGTAGTACCGGGACAGGGGACAATCAGCCCCAGCATTTT. This encodes CASSTGTGDNQPQHF.

Concerning this clonotype: A read error is the likely source, as a far larger clone sits one nucleotide away. The chain recombines TRBV6-1 with TRBJ1-1; D perhaps matches TRBD1 (6 bases). This CDR3 region has 14 residues. Germline assignment: CDR1 MNHNS and CDR2 SASEGT. The CDR3 here is CVSSTETGLAEAFF. DNA of the CDR3: TGTGTCAGCAGTACAGAGACAGGTCTCGCTGAAGCTTTCTTT.

This clonotype has ten or more counts. The chain recombines TRBV5-1 with TRBJ2-5; D unresolved. The V end lost 3 bases, the J end lost 1 base, and 7 bases lay between the germline ends. Germline assignment: CDR1 SGHRS and CDR2 YFSETQ. The CDR3 length is 13 residues. CDR3 nucleotides: TGCGCCAGCAGCTCCACCAGCCAAGAGACCCAGTACTTC. Protein: CASSSTSQETQYF.